The sequence of this TCR beta chain was determined in a study of shared clonotypes between healthy human individuals. General observations from the study: A small donor pool kept down the genetic and exposure-history diversity that was represented. Memory subsets generally showed smaller estimated richness than naive subsets did.

In the source study's methods: Junction-only sequences produced by ImmunoSEQ had no quality scores, so filtering differed. The protocol was immunoSEQ multiplex PCR, while the TCRdb copy is restricted to in-frame clones and leaves out a portion. D and trimming come from the DNA, and the V and J calls and clone size come from that table. This repertoire shows about 2 million clones, approximately 95% found once; its top ten account for more than 0.1%. This CDR3 comprises 14 residues. V shed 3 bases, J shed 4 bases, and the junction held 4 bases outside the gene matches. Per germline, CDR1 GTSNPN and CDR2 SVGIG (reference sequence). Participating donors were healthy, HIV-negative adults free of recent acute infections or vaccinations. To note about this clone: What it recognizes is unknown.

The sample comprised naive CD4+ T cells sorted from blood. The sample's subset: CD45RA+ positively selected. The clonotype was recovered from a man younger than 35 in good health. V gene TRBV30 combines with J gene TRBJ1-2; 11 bases align to TRBD1. The chain's CDR3 is CAWSQGTGGYGYTF. CDR3 sequence (DNA): TGTGCCTGGAGCCAAGGGACAGGGGGCTATGGCTACACCTTC.